The 21 T cell receptor beta chains listed next were all sequenced from one sample in a study of blood T cell repertoires in COVID-19. The assay was immunoSEQ multiplex PCR, and TCRdb's table has in-frame clones only and misses some. This table has 20,000 to 25,000 clones, about nine tenths appearing once. Sequenced: peripheral blood. The receptors originated from a woman older than 75 with active or convalescent COVID-19.

This chain connects TRBV12-5 to TRBJ2-1, with 8 bases fitting TRBD1. CDR1 and CDR2 from the germline V gene are LGHNT and FRNRAP. This CDR3 comprises 14 residues. V was pared by 3 bases and J by 8 bases, with 6 bases of the junction left unmatched. The CDR3: CASGFPHRGYEQFF. The CDR3 bases are TGTGCTAGTGGTTTCCCCCACAGGGGGTATGAGCAGTTCTTC.

The chain joins TRBV19 to TRBJ1-1; no definite D call. Deletions cut 3 bases from V and 0 bases from J, with 5 bases between. The CDR3 length is 13 residues. Germline-derived CDR1 and CDR2 are LNHDA and SQIVND (reference sequence). The CDR3 DNA reads TGTGCCAGTAGTATGGCCGTGAACACTGAAGCTTTCTTT. Amino acid sequence: CASSMAVNTEAFF.

The chain joins TRBV4-2 to TRBJ2-1; 11 bases line up with TRBD2. V was pared by 1 base and J by 1 base, with 6 bases of the junction left unmatched. Germline CDR1 reads LGHNA; CDR2 reads YNFKEQ. CDR3 length equals 18 residues. The CDR3 loop reads CASSQVSGGALSYNEQFF. DNA of the CDR3: TGTGCCAGCAGCCAAGTTAGCGGGGGGGCTCTTTCCTACAATGAGCAGTTCTTC.

This chain connects TRBV19 to TRBJ2-5; TRBD2 agrees at 11 bases. This CDR3 has 16 amino acids. Trimming took 5 bases from V and 2 from J; bases not matched to a gene: 7. Per germline, CDR1 LNHDA and CDR2 SQIVND (reference sequence). The CDR3 region is CASSGLAGTIQETQYF. CDR3 DNA sequence: TGTGCCAGTAGTGGACTAGCGGGCACGATACAAGAGACCCAGTACTTC.

This chain connects TRBV28 to TRBJ1-5; a possible D gene is TRBD1 (5 bases). Trimming pared 4 bases from V and 0 bases from J, leaving 16 bases between. This CDR3 is built from 17 residues. Germline lookup yields CDR1 MDHEN and CDR2 SYDVKM. CDR3 nucleotides: TGTGCCAGCAGTTCATACACGGACGGACATAGCAATCAGCCCCAGCATTTT. This codes for CASSSYTDGHSNQPQHF.

This chain connects TRBV5-1 to TRBJ1-3, with D tentatively TRBD1 (5 bases). This CDR3 has 16 amino acids. The V and J ends lost 0 bases and 0 bases respectively, with 10 bases between them. CDR1 is SGHRS, CDR2 YFSETQ, per germline. DNA of the CDR3: TGCGCCAGCAGCTTGGGCGGGACGGCCTCTGGAAACACCATATATTTT. Translated, it gives CASSLGGTASGNTIYF.

The chain carries TRBV6-5 and TRBJ1-3; no clear D gene. Trimming pared 2 bases from V and 4 bases from J, leaving 15 bases between. The CDR3 runs 16 residues. Germline values: CDR1 MNHEY, CDR2 SVGAGI. Here the CDR3 DNA reads TGTGCCAGCAGTTACGGCCCGTGGGAGGCAGGAAACACCATATATTTT. Protein sequence: CASSYGPWEAGNTIYF.

CDR3 nucleotide sequence: TGTGCCAGTAAAACGGGACAGGGGGACTATGGCTACACCTTC. This translates into CASKTGQGDYGYTF. The rearrangement links TRBV19 to TRBJ1-2; 11 bases align to TRBD1. The CDR3 sequence is 14 residues long. Germline CDR1 reads LNHDA; CDR2 reads SQIVND (reference sequence). Germline trimming cut 7 bases from V and 3 bases from J; bases unmatched to any gene: 4.

The rearrangement links TRBV24-1 to TRBJ1-2; D gene ambiguous. The CDR3 length is 14 residues. V was shortened by 3 bases and J by 3 bases, with 10 bases between the two germline ends. From germline, CDR1 is KGHDR and CDR2 SFDVKD. CDR3 in DNA: TGTGCCACCAGTGATGGAGACGGAGACTATGGCTACACCTTC. Its translation: CATSDGDGDYGYTF.

The gene calls are TRBV19 and TRBJ2-3, with 8 nucleotides matching TRBD2. Germline CDR1 and CDR2: LNHDA and SQIVND (reference sequence). The CDR3 is 16 amino acids. The trim removed 9 bases at V and 3 bases at J, leaving 14 bases unmatched. The CDR3 DNA is TGTGCCAGCCTCCCTCGGCCGGGACTAGGTACAGATACGCAGTATTTT. This codes for CASLPRPGLGTDTQYF.

The chain couples TRBV5-6 to TRBJ1-2, with a tentative D call TRBD1 (6 bases). Per germline, CDR1 SGHDT and CDR2 YYEEEE. V shed 1 base and J shed 8 bases, with 12 bases lying between them. This CDR3 spans 13 amino acids. The CDR3: CASSLNDRLGYTF. CDR3 DNA sequence: TGTGCCAGCAGCTTGAACGACAGGCTAGGCTACACCTTC.

The V call is TRBV7-2, the J call TRBJ2-3; 9 bases agree with TRBD1. Germline V gene sequence: CDR1 SGHTA, CDR2 FQGNSA. V lost 2 bases and J lost 3; bases outside the gene matches: 9. The CDR3 extends over 17 amino acids. The CDR3 loop reads CASSLRLKGQGTDTQYF. In DNA form, the CDR3 reads TGTGCCAGCAGCTTAAGGTTAAAAGGACAGGGGACAGATACGCAGTATTTT.

This clone was picked up one time. The rearrangement joins TRBV6-5 to TRBJ1-4, with TRBD1 matching over 7 bases. V was clipped by 2 bases and J by 5 bases; unmatched bases: 5. The CDR3 runs to 15 residues. The germline gives CDR1 MNHEY, CDR2 SVGAGI. Here the CDR3 reads CASSYAGQRNEKLFF. The CDR3 DNA sequence: TGTGCCAGCAGTTACGCGGGACAGCGGAATGAAAAACTGTTTTTT.

The J gene is TRBJ2-1, the V gene TRBV6-5; TRBD1 matches 7 bases. The germline CDR1 and CDR2 sequences are MNHEY and SVGAGI. This CDR3 spans 12 amino acids. V lost 6 bases, J lost 9 bases, and 5 bases stayed unmatched. CDR3 residues: CASRRQGSEQFF. Here the CDR3 DNA reads TGTGCCAGCAGGCGACAGGGAAGTGAGCAGTTCTTC.

The chain joins TRBV2 to TRBJ1-1, with a weak D call TRBD1 (6 bases). V was cut by 6 bases and J by 5 bases, with 16 bases left in between. The CDR3 spans 14 residues. The germline gives CDR1 SNHLY, CDR2 FYNNEI. CDR3 residues: CASSIQQGRTEAFF. For the CDR3, the DNA is TGTGCCAGCAGCATTCAACAGGGTCGGACTGAAGCTTTCTTT.

The chain uses TRBV27 and TRBJ1-4; TRBD1 agrees at 11 bases. The J segment lost 7 bases and the V segment lost 5 bases, leaving 6 bases of the junction unmatched. From germline, CDR1 is MNHEY and CDR2 SMNVEV (reference sequence). The CDR3 extends over 15 amino acids. The CDR3 spells CASSRTGGDPEKLFF. As DNA, the CDR3 is TGTGCCAGCAGTCGGACAGGGGGCGATCCTGAAAAACTGTTTTTT. Variable domain in full (rest from reference TRBV27 and TRBJ1-4): EAQVTQNPRYLITVTGKKLTVTCSQNMNHEYMSWYRQDPGLGLRQIYYSMNVEVTDKGDVPEGYKVSRKEKRNFPLILESPSPNQTSLYFCASSRTGGDPEKLFFGSGTQLSVL.

The chain is built from TRBV6-6 and TRBJ2-6, with 11 bases identical to TRBD1. With 5 bases clipped from V and 0 bases from J, the junction kept 6 bases outside the gene matches. CDR3 length equals 18 residues. Germline V gives CDR1 MNHNY, CDR2 SVGAGI (reference sequence). CDR3 amino acids: CASSQTGQGGSGANVLTF. CDR3 bases: TGTGCCAGCAGTCAAACGGGACAGGGGGGCTCTGGGGCCAACGTCCTGACTTTC.

The rearrangement uses TRBV7-2 and TRBJ1-4, with D unresolved. The CDR3 has 15 residues. The V and J ends lost 5 bases and 3 bases respectively, with 13 bases between them. Germline CDR1 and CDR2: SGHTA and FQGNSA. The CDR3 bases are TGTGCCAGCAGCCCAGAGGGAGTATCTAATGAAAAACTGTTTTTT. Its translation: CASSPEGVSNEKLFF.

The genes are TRBV7-2 and TRBJ2-2; 7 nucleotides match TRBD1. V lost 2 bases, J lost 5 bases, and 8 bases stayed unmatched. The length of the CDR3 is 16 residues. CDR1 and CDR2 (germline): SGHTA, FQGNSA. The CDR3 DNA sequence: TGTGCCAGCAGCTTACAATTAGGGGGCCGTACCGGGGAGCTGTTTTTT. Translating gives CASSLQLGGRTGELFF.

The chain joins TRBV30 to TRBJ2-2; D is perhaps TRBD1 (5 bases). V lost 2 bases, J lost 0 bases, and 10 bases lay in between. This CDR3 has 15 amino acids. Germline CDR1 GTSNPN, CDR2 SVGIG (reference sequence). In DNA, the CDR3 is TGTGCCTGGAGTACTGGACAAACGAACACCGGGGAGCTGTTTTTT. It yields the protein CAWSTGQTNTGELFF. The full variable domain, its missing parts supplied by reference TRBV30 and TRBJ2-2, is SQTIHQWPATLVQPVGSPLSLECTVEGTSNPNLYWYRQAAGRGLQLLFYSVGIGQISSEVPQNLSASRPQDRQFILSSKKLLLSDSGFYLCAWSTGQTNTGELFFGEGSRLTVL.

This clone has a single count. The genes are TRBV6-5 and TRBJ2-3; 9 positions agree with TRBD2. The CDR3 runs 15 residues. CDR1 and CDR2 (germline): MNHEY, SVGAGI. Trimming removed 2 bases from V and 2 bases from J; junction bases left unmatched: 2. CDR3: CASSYGGGATDTQYF. DNA of the CDR3: TGTGCCAGCAGTTACGGCGGGGGGGCCACAGATACGCAGTATTTT.